The entry below gives a single TCR beta chain sequence along with its context. The antigen is unknown. The sample belongs to a study of PD-1 blockade in classical Hodgkin lymphoma. Clones were read by immunoSEQ multiplex PCR, and TCRdb kept only the in-frame ones, dropping some. The repertoire has roughly 70,000 clones, over 90% of them found once; the top ten carry more than 2%. Germline CDR1 and CDR2: MNHEY and SVGAGI. Trimming pared 0 bases from V and 2 bases from J, leaving 7 bases between. This CDR3 has 14 residues. General study points: Relapsed/refractory patients reportedly had the lowest baseline TCR diversity, below newly diagnosed patients, who were below healthy donors. The repertoire differences lack a defined cause, possibly disease activity or prior therapy.

Time point meaning: newly diagnosed, previously untreated cHL patient sample. What served as comparison were PBMCs in newly diagnosed, untreated classical Hodgkin lymphoma. What was sequenced was peripheral blood mononuclear cells (PBMCs). This sequence was found in a human donor with classical Hodgkin lymphoma. The chain links TRBV6-5 to TRBJ1-2; D unclear. The CDR3 coding sequence is TGTGCCAGCAGTTACTCGTCCGGGAACTATGGCTACACCTTC. It specifies CASSYSSGNYGYTF.